This T cell receptor beta chain was profiled in a study of control samples from healthy donors and cancer patients. Germline V CDR1 and CDR2: MNHEY, SMNVEV (reference sequence). Between the trimmed V and J ends, which lost 5 bases and 2 bases, there was a span of 14 bases. The CDR3 runs to 15 residues. The method was immunoSEQ multiplex PCR; TCRdb's version includes in-frame clones alone and lacks a portion of them. This sample has about 150,000 clones, with about 94% found just once. The sequencing input was blood. This rearrangement joins TRBV27 to TRBJ2-3; D may be TRBD2 (5 bases). The TCR originated in a woman in her forties in good health. Written as DNA, the CDR3 is TGTGCCAGCAGTGATATAGCGCCTGACACAGATACGCAGTATTTT. Protein product: CASSDIAPDTDTQYF.